This is a list of T cell receptor beta chains from one sample in a study of cytomegalovirus exposure and HLA in healthy donors. Some clones are missing from TCRdb's copy, which holds only in-frame ones; the method was immunoSEQ multiplex PCR. The table shows roughly 150,000 clones, with roughly nine tenths occurring only once. Input material: PBMCs. The origin of the receptors is a woman between 25 and 40 years old in good health and CMV-seronegative. Each CDR3 is given with its conserved first and last residue. D genes are given only for firm matches. Only part of the rows carry a size: once, few, many, or a class if the clone is expanded.

CDR3aa	CDR3nt	v_gene	j_gene	d_gene	abundance
CSVELGQGMQETQYF	TGCAGCGTTGAACTAGGACAGGGGATGCAGGAGACCCAGTACTTC	TRBV29-1	TRBJ2-5	TRBD1	-
CASSFAGTPRRRGGANVLTF	TGTGCCAGCAGCTTTGCCGGGACACCTAGACGGAGGGGCGGGGCCAACGTCCTGACTTTC	TRBV5-4	TRBJ2-6	-	few
CASSEDLGTGVTDTQYF	TGTGCCAGCAGTGAAGACCTCGGGACAGGGGTCACAGATACGCAGTATTTT	TRBV6-1	TRBJ2-3	TRBD1	-
CASSWTSVETQYF	TGTGCCAGCAGCTGGACTAGTGTCGAGACCCAGTACTTC	TRBV7-9	TRBJ2-5	TRBD2	once
CASSLSAYEQYF	TGTGCCAGCAGCTTATCCGCCTACGAGCAGTACTTC	TRBV7-9	TRBJ2-7	-	-
CASSVRGTGLTEAFF	TGTGCCAGCAGTGTGAGGGGGACAGGCCTCACTGAAGCTTTCTTT	TRBV27	TRBJ1-1	TRBD1	once
CASSEGAAPDEQFF	TGTGCCAGCAGTGAAGGGGCCGCGCCCGATGAGCAGTTCTTC	TRBV6-5	TRBJ2-1	-	once
CATRDRGFETQYF	TGTGCCACCCGGGACAGGGGATTTGAGACCCAGTACTTC	TRBV2	TRBJ2-5	TRBD1	-
CASRWDRAGNEQFF	TGTGCCAGCAGGTGGGACAGGGCGGGAAATGAGCAGTTCTTC	TRBV27	TRBJ2-1	TRBD1	once
CASSIATGNYGYTF	TGTGCCAGTAGTATAGCCACAGGGAACTATGGCTACACCTTC	TRBV19	TRBJ1-2	-	once
CASSFGLAGEQYF	TGTGCCAGCAGCTTTGGCCTAGCGGGTGAGCAGTACTTC	TRBV5-4	TRBJ2-7	TRBD2	-
CASTKGGREKLFF	TGTGCCAGCACTAAAGGGGGGAGGGAAAAACTGTTTTTT	TRBV6-1	TRBJ1-4	-	-
CASSQGIGGRLRETQYF	TGTGCCAGCAGTCAAGGGATAGGGGGCCGGTTACGAGAGACCCAGTACTTC	TRBV7-2	TRBJ2-5	TRBD1	-
CSAMTSNGYTF	TGCAGTGCTATGACGTCCAATGGCTACACCTTC	TRBV20-1	TRBJ1-2	-	-
CASSLEDRVSEKLFF	TGTGCCAGCAGTTTAGAGGACAGGGTCAGCGAAAAACTGTTTTTT	TRBV28	TRBJ1-4	TRBD1	-
CSVGAGGEDGYTF	TGCAGCGTTGGTGCAGGGGGCGAAGATGGCTACACCTTC	TRBV29-1	TRBJ1-2	TRBD1	-
CASSFAPGLASRTDTQYF	TGTGCCAGCAGCTTTGCCCCGGGACTAGCATCACGCACAGATACGCAGTATTTT	TRBV11-2	TRBJ2-3	TRBD2	-
CASNDRMNTEAFF	TGTGCCAGCAACGACCGGATGAACACTGAAGCTTTCTTT	TRBV28	TRBJ1-1	-	-
CASSPAGLAKNIQYF	TGTGCCAGCTCACCGGCTGGACTAGCCAAAAACATTCAGTACTTC	TRBV18	TRBJ2-4	-	-
CASTTKTGGEQFF	TGTGCCAGCACCACTAAAACCGGGGGTGAGCAGTTCTTC	TRBV6-6	TRBJ2-1	-	-
CASSRAGASTDTQYF	TGTGCCAGCAGCCGTGCGGGGGCTAGCACAGATACGCAGTATTTT	TRBV7-6	TRBJ2-3	-	-
CAWSGIQGAEAFF	TGTGCCTGGAGTGGGATACAGGGAGCTGAAGCTTTCTTT	TRBV30	TRBJ1-1	-	-
CAISESDLGELFF	TGTGCCATCAGTGAGTCGGATTTAGGAGAGCTGTTTTTT	TRBV10-3	TRBJ2-2	-	-
CASRDGPNTGELFF	TGTGCCAGCCGGGACGGACCGAACACCGGGGAGCTGTTTTTT	TRBV6-4	TRBJ2-2	-	-
CASSDPRETSTDTQYF	TGCGCCAGCAGCGACCCCCGGGAGACTAGCACAGATACGCAGTATTTT	TRBV5-1	TRBJ2-3	-	-
CASSHGRGYEQYF	TGCGCCAGCAGCCATGGAAGGGGCTACGAGCAGTACTTC	TRBV4-3	TRBJ2-7	-	-
CASSQPLGNNSPLHF	TGTGCCAGCAGCCAGCCGTTGGGGAATAATTCACCCCTCCACTTT	TRBV5-4	TRBJ1-6	-	-
CASRPRGGSYEQYF	TGTGCCAGCAGACCTCGGGGGGGGAGCTACGAGCAGTACTTC	TRBV28	TRBJ2-7	TRBD2	-
CASSVGTGRHTQYF	TGTGCCAGCAGCGTGGGGACAGGCCGCCATACGCAGTATTTT	TRBV9	TRBJ2-3	TRBD1	-
CASSVSHYGDRGYTDTQYF	TGTGCCAGCAGTGTCTCTCACTATGGGGACAGGGGGTACACAGATACGCAGTATTTT	TRBV2	TRBJ2-3	TRBD1	-
CSVATQGSLGYEQYF	TGCAGCGTTGCCACACAAGGGTCCTTAGGCTACGAGCAGTACTTC	TRBV29-1	TRBJ2-7	-	-
CASRKGGTSGGYNEQFF	TGCGCCAGCAGAAAGGGTGGGACTAGCGGGGGATACAATGAGCAGTTCTTC	TRBV4-1	TRBJ2-1	TRBD2	-
CASSTLIGGYGYTF	TGTGCCAGCAGCACACTAATCGGCGGGTATGGCTACACCTTC	TRBV6-5	TRBJ1-2	-	-
CASSLERGSTDTQYF	TGCGCCAGCAGCTTGGAGCGGGGGAGCACAGATACGCAGTATTTT	TRBV5-1	TRBJ2-3	TRBD2	-
CASSLPGVNTEAFF	TGTGCCAGCAGTCTTCCCGGCGTGAACACTGAAGCTTTCTTT	TRBV27	TRBJ1-1	-	-
CASSLGSYQPQHF	TGTGCCAGCAGCTTGGGAAGTTATCAGCCCCAGCATTTT	TRBV5-6	TRBJ1-5	-	-
CASSTYPTDTQYF	TGTGCCAGCAGCACGTATCCTACAGATACGCAGTATTTT	TRBV9	TRBJ2-3	-	-
CASSPPTAKNIQYF	TGTGCCAGCTCACCACCGACAGCCAAAAACATTCAGTACTTC	TRBV18	TRBJ2-4	-	-
CASSFPWTGHTEAFF	TGTGCCAGCAGCTTTCCCTGGACAGGACACACTGAAGCTTTCTTT	TRBV7-9	TRBJ1-1	TRBD1	few
CASSLVGSSGPSSYEQYF	TGCGCCAGCAGCTTGGTCGGGTCTAGCGGGCCTAGCTCCTACGAGCAGTACTTC	TRBV5-1	TRBJ2-7	TRBD2	-
CASSQTFTGGVDTQYF	TGTGCCAGCAGCCAAACATTCACAGGGGGGGTAGATACGCAGTATTTT	TRBV4-2	TRBJ2-3	-	few
CASSLEGGRRTGAYEQYF	TGTGCCAGCAGCTTAGAGGGCGGTAGACGGACAGGGGCTTACGAGCAGTACTTC	TRBV7-6	TRBJ2-7	TRBD1	-
CASSFAGRDTIYF	TGTGCCAGCAGTTTCGCAGGCCGGGACACCATATATTTT	TRBV28	TRBJ1-3	-	-
CASSDLGTGGSSPLHF	TGTGCCAGCAGTGATTTGGGGACAGGGGGTTCTTCACCCCTCCACTTT	TRBV2	TRBJ1-6	TRBD1	-
CASSQGQGGSYGYTF	TGTGCCAGCAGTCAAGGACAGGGGGGGAGCTATGGCTACACCTTC	TRBV7-2	TRBJ1-2	TRBD1	-
CASSLGHTPYGYTF	TGTGCCAGCAGTCTCGGACATACGCCGTATGGCTACACCTTC	TRBV28	TRBJ1-2	-	-
CASSYGLEGGYTF	TGTGCCAGCAGTTATGGCCTGGAGGGCGGCTACACCTTC	TRBV7-2	TRBJ1-2	-	few
CASSPSSGRDEQFF	TGTGCCAGCAGCCCCTCTAGCGGTCGGGATGAGCAGTTCTTC	TRBV7-8	TRBJ2-1	TRBD2	-
CASSEQAYTEAFF	TGTGCCAGCAGTGAACAGGCGTACACTGAAGCTTTCTTT	TRBV6-1	TRBJ1-1	-	once
CAWRMEETQYF	TGTGCCTGGAGGATGGAAGAGACCCAGTACTTC	TRBV30	TRBJ2-5	-	-
CASSFGGENSPLHF	TGTGCCAGCAGTTTCGGAGGGGAGAATTCACCCCTCCACTTT	TRBV27	TRBJ1-6	-	-
CSVVGIQGGLAKNIQYF	TGCAGCGTTGTTGGTATTCAGGGGGGGTTAGCCAAAAACATTCAGTACTTC	TRBV29-1	TRBJ2-4	-	-
CASSAKYNEQFF	TGTGCCAGCTCGGCCAAATACAATGAGCAGTTCTTC	TRBV7-2	TRBJ2-1	-	-
CASSVLRTASSTDTQYF	TGTGCCAGCAGCGTACTCAGGACGGCCTCTAGCACAGATACGCAGTATTTT	TRBV5-6	TRBJ2-3	-	-
CASSRGGFAGANVLTF	TGTGCCAGCAGTCGCGGTGGGTTCGCTGGGGCCAACGTCCTGACTTTC	TRBV25-1	TRBJ2-6	-	-
CSVGRTSGGAMSYNEQFF	TGCAGCGTAGGTCGGACTAGCGGGGGGGCCATGTCCTACAATGAGCAGTTCTTC	TRBV29-1	TRBJ2-1	TRBD2	-
CAWEQGVGYTF	TGTGCCTGGGAACAGGGCGTAGGCTACACCTTC	TRBV30	TRBJ1-2	-	-
CAWGNFGQPQHF	TGTGCCTGGGGAAATTTCGGTCAGCCCCAGCATTTT	TRBV30	TRBJ1-5	-	-
CASSEVASGNEQFF	TGTGCCAGCAGTGAGGTGGCTAGCGGCAATGAGCAGTTCTTC	TRBV2	TRBJ2-1	TRBD2	-
CASSPSMIRDRDQPQHF	TGCGCCAGCAGCCCCTCAATGATCCGGGACAGAGATCAGCCCCAGCATTTT	TRBV5-1	TRBJ1-5	TRBD1	-